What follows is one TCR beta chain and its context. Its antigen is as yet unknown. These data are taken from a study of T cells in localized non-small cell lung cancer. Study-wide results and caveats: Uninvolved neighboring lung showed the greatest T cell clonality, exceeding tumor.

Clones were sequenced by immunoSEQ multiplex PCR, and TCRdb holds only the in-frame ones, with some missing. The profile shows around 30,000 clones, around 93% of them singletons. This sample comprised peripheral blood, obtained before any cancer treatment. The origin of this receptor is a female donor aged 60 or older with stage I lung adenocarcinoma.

Here the CDR3 reads CASSLNEWGTEAFF. The CDR3 DNA follows: TGTGCCAGCAGCTTAAATGAATGGGGCACTGAAGCTTTCTTT. V gene TRBV7-8 combines with J gene TRBJ1-1; D is ambiguous. This CDR3 is built from 14 residues. CDR1 is SGHVS and CDR2 is FQNEAQ in the germline V gene. V was clipped by 2 bases and J by 4 bases, with 11 bases between them.